A selection of T cell receptor beta chains follows, all from one sample in a study of beta chain features in type 1 diabetes. Clones were sequenced by immunoSEQ multiplex PCR, and TCRdb holds only the in-frame ones, with some missing. Of around 340,000 clones listed, 6.5% to 10% are singletons. The sequenced sample consisted of central memory CD4+ T cells from blood. Every receptor here comes from a woman between 18 and 29 years old in good health. Both conserved end residues are part of each CDR3. The order of the fields is CDR3 DNA, CDR3 protein, V gene, J gene, clone size, D gene. A D gene is named only where the DNA matches it firmly. Clone size is not always given. Where it is, it says once, few, many or a class for expanded clones.

DNA: TGTGCCAGCAGTGATAGGGCGACGGGTGATACTGAAGCTTTCTTT; CDR3: CASSDRATGDTEAFF; V: TRBV6-1; J: TRBJ1-1; size: NA; D: NA
DNA: TGTGCCAGCAGCGCCACTAGCGGTACCGGGGAGCTGTTTTTT; CDR3: CASSATSGTGELFF; V: TRBV9; J: TRBJ2-2; size: NA; D: TRBD2
DNA: TGTGCCAGCAGTTCCCCCAAGCGCGGCATGGGTCATGAGCAGTTCTTC; CDR3: CASSSPKRGMGHEQFF; V: TRBV28; J: TRBJ2-1; size: few; D: NA
DNA: TGCGCCAGCAGCCAAGATGGGTGGCCGGGGGAGGGTGAAGCTTTCTTT; CDR3: CASSQDGWPGEGEAFF; V: TRBV4-3; J: TRBJ1-1; size: few; D: NA
DNA: TGTGCCAGCAAGGCGGACGCGAACTACGAGCAGTACTTC; CDR3: CASKADANYEQYF; V: TRBV28; J: TRBJ2-7; size: NA; D: NA
DNA: TGTGCCAGCAGCCCCACCAGGGGGGGGTCCGAGACCCAGTACTTC; CDR3: CASSPTRGGSETQYF; V: TRBV28; J: TRBJ2-5; size: NA; D: NA
DNA: TGTGCCAGCAGTGAGGACAGGGGAACGCAGTATTTT; CDR3: CASSEDRGTQYF; V: TRBV25-1; J: TRBJ2-3; size: NA; D: TRBD1
DNA: TGTGCCAGCAGTTTATCTACAGGTTTAAACTATGGCTACACCTTC; CDR3: CASSLSTGLNYGYTF; V: TRBV27; J: TRBJ1-2; size: NA; D: NA
DNA: TGTGCCAGCAGTACATTGCCGGCAACCACTGAAGCTTTCTTT; CDR3: CASSTLPATTEAFF; V: TRBV28; J: TRBJ1-1; size: few; D: NA
DNA: TGTGCCAGCAGCTCAGAGACAGGGACCCAGTACTTC; CDR3: CASSSETGTQYF; V: TRBV11-2; J: TRBJ2-5; size: NA; D: NA
DNA: TGTGCCAGCAGCGCCCGTGACAGGGGCGGCTACACCTTC; CDR3: CASSARDRGGYTF; V: TRBV5-6; J: TRBJ1-2; size: many; D: TRBD1
DNA: TGTGCCAGCAGCCAAACTAGCGGTGCACAGTTCTTC; CDR3: CASSQTSGAQFF; V: TRBV4-2; J: TRBJ2-1; size: few; D: TRBD2
DNA: TGTGCCAGCAGCAACCGGGCCGGGTCGGTCAATGAGCAGTTCTTC; CDR3: CASSNRAGSVNEQFF; V: TRBV7-3; J: TRBJ2-1; size: NA; D: NA
DNA: TGTGCCAGCAGCGTCCAGCGGAACAATGAGCAGTTCTTC; CDR3: CASSVQRNNEQFF; V: TRBV28; J: TRBJ2-1; size: many; D: NA
DNA: TGCGCCAGCAGCTTGACAGCGGGGGTTTCCGAGCAGTACTTC; CDR3: CASSLTAGVSEQYF; V: TRBV5-1; J: TRBJ2-7; size: NA; D: TRBD2
DNA: TGTGCCAGCAGTTTCCAAGCGGGAGGCGGCACAGATACGCAGTATTTT; CDR3: CASSFQAGGGTDTQYF; V: TRBV28; J: TRBJ2-3; size: few; D: TRBD2
DNA: TGTGCCAGCAGCCAACGGGACTCCTACGAGCAGTACTTC; CDR3: CASSQRDSYEQYF; V: TRBV4-2; J: TRBJ2-7; size: NA; D: NA
DNA: TGCGCCAGCAGCTACCTCGGGACAGGGAGTTCCGGGGAGCTGTTTTTT; CDR3: CASSYLGTGSSGELFF; V: TRBV5-1; J: TRBJ2-2; size: NA; D: TRBD1
DNA: TGTGCCAGCAGCGTAGGACCGGCCACTAATGAAAAACTGTTTTTT; CDR3: CASSVGPATNEKLFF; V: TRBV9; J: TRBJ1-4; size: few; D: NA
DNA: TGTGCCAGCAGCCCGAGTATGTGGACAGCTAATGAAAAACTGTTTTTT; CDR3: CASSPSMWTANEKLFF; V: TRBV9; J: TRBJ1-4; size: many; D: NA
DNA: TGTGCCAGCAGCATGTTGGGGACAGGGTACGAGCAGTACTTC; CDR3: CASSMLGTGYEQYF; V: TRBV7-9; J: TRBJ2-7; size: NA; D: TRBD1